This passage covers 22 T cell receptor beta chains from one sample sequenced in a study of human T cells and chemical hapten exposure. Time point meaning: pre-sensitization, week 0. This sample's treatment: therapeutic diphenylcyclopropenone sensitization with weekly scalp DPC. TCRdb processed the RACE reads anew with MiXCR; each CDR3 protein has one entry. The sample lists approximately 370,000 distinct CDR3 sequences, roughly 6% occurring once. The specimen was whole blood, collected in connection with sensitization to the hapten diphenylcyclopropenone (DPC). The receptors derive from a woman aged 18-30 years with alopecia areata. Some clones in this sample may be carry-over from other donors' samples.

This clonotype was seen only a few times. The chain joins TRBV12-3 or TRBV12-4 to TRBJ1-2; TRBD1 aligns across 7 bases. The ends lost 7 bases at V and 8 bases at J; junction bases unmatched: 7. The CDR3 runs to 12 residues. CDR3 sequence (DNA): TGTGCCAGCAATGACTCAGGGGGAGGCTACACCTTC. Its protein product is CASNDSGGGYTF.

This clonotype was detected many times. The chain employs TRBV29-1 and TRBJ2-5; D may be TRBD1 (5 bases). The CDR3 spans 15 residues. CDR1 is SQVTM and CDR2 is ANQGSEA in the germline V gene. The V and J ends lost 4 bases and 0 bases respectively, with 15 bases between them. The CDR3 region is CSVAGDSQNQETQYF. The CDR3 DNA reads as TGCAGCGTTGCTGGAGACAGTCAAAACCAAGAGACCCAGTACTTC.

This clonotype has just a few counts. This sequence joins TRBV12-3 or TRBV12-4 and TRBJ1-4, with a tentative D call TRBD1 (6 bases). The V and J ends lost 5 bases and 10 bases respectively, with 17 bases between them. The CDR3 consists of 14 residues. In nucleotides, the CDR3 is TGTGCCAGCAGTCTGGAAGGAGGGGGGGGAAAACTGTTTTTT. It specifies CASSLEGGGGKLFF.

This clonotype was seen more than once but under ten times. The chain couples TRBV7-3 to TRBJ1-6; the match to TRBD1 covers 7 bases. V lost 5 bases and J lost 4; bases outside the gene matches: 5. This CDR3 is built from 15 residues. Germline V gives CDR1 SGHTA, CDR2 FQGTGA. CDR3 coding DNA: TGTGCCAGCAGCGATACAGGGGAATATAATTCACCCCTCCACTTT. It encodes CASSDTGEYNSPLHF. Together with reference TRBV7-3 and TRBJ1-6, the CDR3 gives the full variable domain: GAGVSQTPSNKVTEKGKYVELRCDPISGHTALYWYRQSLGQGPEFLIYFQGTGAADDSGLPNDRFFAVRPEGSVSTLKIQRTERGDSAVYLCASSDTGEYNSPLHFGNGTRLTVT.

This clonotype came up many times. This rearrangement joins TRBV5-4 to TRBJ2-1; TRBD1 agrees at 11 bases. Per the germline V gene, CDR1 is SGHNT and CDR2 is YYREEE (reference sequence). Germline trimming cut 5 bases from V and 5 bases from J; bases unmatched to any gene: 9. This CDR3 region has 16 residues. The CDR3 DNA reads TGTGCCAGCAGTTTTTACCCGGGACAGGGGGACAATGAGCAGTTCTTC. Its protein is CASSFYPGQGDNEQFF. Using reference TRBV5-4 and TRBJ2-1 for the parts outside the CDR3, the full variable domain is ETGVTQSPTHLIKTRGQQVTLRCSSQSGHNTVSWYQQALGQGPQFIFQYYREEENGRGNFPPRFSGLQFPNYSSELNVNALELDDSALYLCASSFYPGQGDNEQFFGPGTRLTVL.

This clonotype has only a few counts. V usage is TRBV7-2 and J usage is TRBJ2-7; 11 nucleotides line up with TRBD2. From germline, CDR1 is SGHTA and CDR2 FQGNSA. The CDR3 is 14 residues long. V gave up 6 bases and J gave up 3 bases; unmatched junction bases: 4. The CDR3 DNA follows: TGTGCCAGCAGGGTAGCGGGGGGGTTCTACGAGCAGTACTTC. This encodes CASRVAGGFYEQYF.

The chain employs TRBV3-1 and TRBJ2-7, with TRBD2 as a possible D gene (6 bases). Deletions cut 1 base from V and 2 bases from J, with 9 bases between. Germline CDR1 reads LGHDT; CDR2 reads YNNKEL (reference sequence). The CDR3 totals 14 residues. The CDR3 coding sequence is TGTGCCAGCAGCCAAGTCACGGGAGCCTACGAGCAGTACTTC. Translated: CASSQVTGAYEQYF.

This clonotype was counted at least ten times. The rearrangement joins TRBV4-1 to TRBJ1-2; perhaps TRBD1 as D (5 bases). Between the trimmed V and J ends, which lost 1 base and 5 bases, there was a span of 17 bases. Per germline, CDR1 MGHRA and CDR2 YSYEKL. CDR3 length equals 16 residues. The CDR3 nucleotides are TGCGCCAGCAGCCAAGGAGGGGCAGGGAGAAAGTATGGCTACACCTTC. Translated: CASSQGGAGRKYGYTF.

This chain links TRBV5-4 with TRBJ2-3, with D perhaps TRBD1 (6 bases). Between the trimmed V and J ends, which lost 7 bases and 1 base, there was a span of 16 bases. In germline, CDR1 is SGHNT, CDR2 YYREEE (reference sequence). This CDR3 is built from 15 residues. The CDR3 nucleotides are TGTGCCAGCGGACCACAGGGCTCAGGCACAGATACGCAGTATTTT. As protein: CASGPQGSGTDTQYF. Drawing the rest from reference TRBV5-4 and TRBJ2-3, the complete variable domain is ETGVTQSPTHLIKTRGQQVTLRCSSQSGHNTVSWYQQALGQGPQFIFQYYREEENGRGNFPPRFSGLQFPNYSSELNVNALELDDSALYLCASGPQGSGTDTQYFGPGTRLTVL.

The rearrangement joins TRBV2 to TRBJ2-1; no firm D call. The germline V gene encodes CDR1 SNHLY and CDR2 FYNNEI. The germline V and J ends were trimmed by 4 bases and 6 bases, with 16 bases remaining between them. The CDR3 is made up of 15 amino acids. CDR3 protein: CASSVGPPLSNEQFF. The CDR3 DNA is TGTGCCAGCAGTGTCGGCCCCCCCTTGTCCAATGAGCAGTTCTTC.

V usage is TRBV7-9 and J usage is TRBJ1-1; D unresolved. Trimming shortened V by 2 bases and J by 2 bases, and 12 bases separated the two germline ends. The CDR3 length is 15 residues. The V gene's germline CDR1 is SEHNR and CDR2 FQNEAQ (reference sequence). CDR3 sequence (DNA): TGTGCCAGCAGCTTATTGGCGGGAACTAACACTGAAGCTTTCTTT. Residues: CASSLLAGTNTEAFF.

This chain connects TRBV7-3 to TRBJ2-1, with D unclear. V was pared by 2 bases and J by 6 bases, with 11 bases between. This CDR3 has 14 amino acids. Germline loops: CDR1 SGHTA, CDR2 FQGTGA. The CDR3 coding sequence is TGTGCCAGCAGCTTAGGGCCGCTTCCCAATGAGCAGTTCTTC. Translated: CASSLGPLPNEQFF.

This clonotype was picked up many times. The chain joins TRBV10-3 to TRBJ2-1; 8 bases align to TRBD2. The germline CDR1 and CDR2 sequences are ENHRY and SYGVKD. Losses at the gene ends were 8 bases for V and 10 bases for J; bases not matched to a gene: 16. This CDR3 has 15 residues. This CDR3 is CAIAPSSGGTEEQFF. CDR3 DNA: TGTGCCATCGCCCCATCGAGCGGGGGTACCGAAGAGCAGTTCTTC.

This clonotype has just a few counts. This chain links TRBV28 with TRBJ2-3; 7 bases align to TRBD1. V gave up 6 bases and J gave up 0 bases; unmatched junction bases: 9. The CDR3 has 16 residues. CDR1 MDHEN and CDR2 SYDVKM come from the germline V gene. The DNA for the CDR3 is TGTGCCAGCAGCTCCCAGGGACAGCTTAGCACAGATACGCAGTATTTT. It yields the protein CASSSQGQLSTDTQYF.

Ten or more counts support this clonotype. J is TRBJ2-1 and V is TRBV28, with D perhaps matching TRBD1 (5 bases). This CDR3 region has 14 residues. Deletions cut 6 bases from V and 9 bases from J, with 18 bases between. Germline assignment: CDR1 MDHEN and CDR2 SYDVKM. CDR3 residues: CASRPDTGRSEQFF. The CDR3 DNA sequence: TGTGCCAGCAGGCCGGACACGGGTCGGAGTGAGCAGTTCTTC.

The chain couples TRBV7-2 to TRBJ2-3, with TRBD2 identical over 10 bases. The CDR3 has 19 residues. Germline-derived CDR1 and CDR2 are SGHTA and FQGNSA. V lost 0 bases, J lost 0 bases, and 9 bases stayed unmatched. Here the CDR3 reads CASSLAGTSGASSTDTQYF. Here the CDR3 DNA reads TGTGCCAGCAGCTTAGCGGGTACTAGCGGGGCTAGTAGCACAGATACGCAGTATTTT.

This clonotype was observed at least ten times. The gene calls are TRBV7-9 and TRBJ2-1; D is perhaps TRBD1 (6 bases). Trimming removed 5 bases at V and 4 bases at J, with 12 bases between. The CDR3 extends over 14 amino acids. In germline, CDR1 is SEHNR, CDR2 FQNEAQ (reference sequence). The CDR3 loop reads CASSPGQIYNEQFF. CDR3 in DNA: TGTGCCAGCAGCCCAGGACAGATATACAATGAGCAGTTCTTC.

The chain uses TRBV12-3 or TRBV12-4 and TRBJ2-3; perhaps D is TRBD1 or TRBD2 (7 bases each). Trimming took off 6 bases at V and 3 bases at J, with 19 bases between the two ends. The CDR3 sequence is 16 residues long. CDR3 loop: CASSPRGRGSTDTQYF. In nucleotides, the CDR3 is TGTGCCAGCAGCCCAAGGGGGCGGGGGAGTACAGATACGCAGTATTTT.

V usage is TRBV6-1 and J usage is TRBJ2-7; TRBD2 might be the D (5 bases). Germline assignment: CDR1 MNHNS and CDR2 SASEGT. With 1 base removed from V and 9 bases from J, the gap between germline ends came to 10 bases. CDR3 size: 12 residues. This CDR3 is CASSEDEGTQYF. Written as DNA, the CDR3 is TGTGCCAGCAGTGAAGATGAGGGCACGCAGTACTTC.

This clonotype was detected many times. Here the CDR3 reads CAISAGEETQYF. In DNA form, the CDR3 reads TGTGCCATCAGTGCTGGGGAAGAGACCCAGTACTTC. This chain links TRBV10-3 with TRBJ2-5, with no clear D. Germline CDR1 ENHRY, CDR2 SYGVKD. Trimming took off 4 bases at V and 3 bases at J, with 6 bases between the two ends. The CDR3 consists of 12 residues.

This sequence joins TRBV3-1 and TRBJ2-1, with TRBD2 matching over 9 bases. Germline V gene data show CDR1 as LGHDT and CDR2 as YNNKEL (reference sequence). The CDR3 covers 17 residues. Unmatched junction bases numbered 10, after V lost 4 bases and J lost 3 bases. As DNA, the CDR3 is TGTGCCAGCAGCCCCTACCCGGGACTAGCCGTCTACAATGAGCAGTTCTTC. This sequence encodes CASSPYPGLAVYNEQFF.

This clonotype was seen only a few times. The chain has TRBV6-2 or TRBV6-3 and TRBJ2-3; D is possibly TRBD2 (5 bases). V lost 5 bases and J 2 bases, leaving 20 bases between the germline ends. Per the germline V gene, CDR1 is MNHEY and CDR2 is SVGEGT. The CDR3 is 17 residues long. The CDR3, as DNA: TGTGCCAGCAGTAAAATTCTCCGGGGTGACGCCACAGATACGCAGTATTTT. As protein: CASSKILRGDATDTQYF.